These 2 T cell receptor beta chains were all obtained from the same sample, sequenced in a study of T and B cells in COVID-19 patients. Multiplex PCR with BIOMED2 TRB-A/B primer pools amplified TRB rearrangements. TCRdb recomputed calls from the multiplex PCR reads with MiXCR, one row per CDR3 protein. The table shows 15,000 to 20,000 distinct CDR3 sequences, with approximately 30% occurring only once. Each TRB amplification used 250-500 ng of genomic DNA from blood. Source material: blood. All receptors derive from a human donor who had recovered from COVID-19.

This clonotype was recorded many times. The CDR3 protein is CASSPVGGAAETQYF. The DNA for the CDR3 is TGTGCCAGCAGCCCGGTCGGGGGGGCTGCAGAGACCCAGTACTTC. The chain couples TRBV5-6 to TRBJ2-5; TRBD2 matches 8 bases. Germline CDR1 and CDR2: SGHDT and YYEEEE. The CDR3 has 15 residues. Unmatched junction bases numbered 9, after V lost 4 bases and J lost 4 bases.

V is TRBV20-1 and J is TRBJ1-1, with D perhaps TRBD1 (5 bases). V was clipped by 3 bases and J by 3 bases, with 11 bases between them. CDR3 size: 13 residues. CDR1 is DFQATT, CDR2 SNEGSKA, per germline (reference sequence). The CDR3 DNA sequence: TGCAGTGCTAGCTGGGGCGGGTACACTGAAGCTTTCTTT. Translating gives CSASWGGYTEAFF.